This T cell receptor beta chain was retrieved from a study of T cell responses to AZD1222 COVID-19 vaccine. About the research overall: Recipients boosted at about 4 weeks or about 12 weeks are pooled. Regarding the study as a whole: Spike-wide coverage was observed for vaccine-associated CD4 TCRs, with dominant responses at 160-218 and 743-854.

Details on this clone: Its antigen remains unidentified.

Generated by immunoSEQ multiplex PCR, the TCRdb table keeps only in-frame clones and is missing some. The profile shows 100,000 to 120,000 clones, around 92% of them singletons. The sequence derives from an adult in good health. Source: peripheral blood, taken on day 0 of AZD1222 vaccination.

The CDR3 DNA is TGCGCCAGCAGCTTTATAGGGAAAAACACTGAAGCTTTCTTT. It encodes CASSFIGKNTEAFF. The genes are TRBV5-1 and TRBJ1-1, with D hard to call. The CDR3 is made up of 14 amino acids. Trimming cost V 2 bases and J 2 bases, with 10 bases left between them. In germline, CDR1 is SGHRS, CDR2 YFSETQ.